This TCR beta chain was obtained from a study of blood T cell repertoires in COVID-19. Study background: Donors in the United States, Italy and Spain gave samples during acute or convalescent COVID-19. PBMCs, B-cell-depleted T cells, or T cells were the source of the cDNA or gDNA that made up the material.

As originally analysed: It was from reference gene primer amplification that nucleated cell counts were estimated. Some clones are missing from TCRdb's copy, which holds only in-frame ones; the method was immunoSEQ multiplex PCR. D and trimming were read from the DNA, whereas the V and J calls and clone size are those reported in that table. The profile shows roughly 140,000 clones, 70% to 85% of them singletons. Losses at the gene ends were 3 bases for V and 1 base for J; bases not matched to a gene: 8. In germline, CDR1 is LGHNA, CDR2 YSLEER. The length of the CDR3 is 16 residues. The table lists this clone with a few counts.

The origin of this receptor is a woman in her forties or fifties with acute or convalescent COVID-19. The genes are TRBV4-3 and TRBJ1-1; TRBD1 matches 7 bases. Sequencing was done on a sample of peripheral blood. This CDR3 is CASSHGSRQGNTEAFF. The CDR3 DNA is TGCGCCAGCAGCCACGGATCCCGACAGGGGAACACTGAAGCTTTCTTT.